A single TCR beta chain is shown here with its context. Its cognate antigen is unknown. Primers: 60 Vbeta forward and 13 Jbeta reverse. The repertoire was sequenced with immunoSEQ multiplex PCR; TCRdb's copy has only in-frame clones and lacks some. This table has about 160,000 clones, approximately 81% appearing once. The data stem from a study of cytomegalovirus exposure and HLA in healthy donors. Study results and caveats: V- and J-gene trimming of TCR beta was linked (in a later analysis) to a missense DCLRE1C variant. There were a few CMV-associated chains whose specificity for CMV antigens was confirmed in vitro.

The CDR3 covers 17 residues. The junction had 10 bases not matched to a gene; V was cut back by 0 bases and J by 5 bases. In germline, CDR1 is SGDLS, CDR2 YYNGEE. This TCR derives from a male donor in good health and CMV-seronegative. The sequenced sample was PBMCs. This rearrangement joins TRBV9 to TRBJ1-3; 8 bases are shared with TRBD1. CDR3: CASSVDPRQGIRNTIYF. Written as DNA, the CDR3 is TGTGCCAGCAGCGTAGACCCTAGACAGGGGATTAGAAACACCATATATTTT.